The 14 T cell receptor beta chains below were found in one sample sequenced in a study of blood T cell repertoires in COVID-19. Sequencing used immunoSEQ multiplex PCR; TCRdb keeps in-frame clones, though not all of them. Of almost 250,000 clones in the sample, around nine tenths are singletons; the top ten hold 1.5% to 2%. Sequencing was performed on peripheral blood. All receptors come from a woman aged 55-70 years who had recovered from COVID-19.

This sequence joins TRBV6-4 and TRBJ2-1; 10 bases line up with TRBD2. CDR1 is MRHNA, CDR2 SNTAGT, per germline. Losses at the gene ends were 5 bases for V and 6 bases for J; bases not matched to a gene: 10. The CDR3 runs 16 residues. This chain's CDR3 is CASSQRTSGRINEQFF. CDR3 in DNA: TGTGCCAGCAGTCAACGGACTAGCGGTCGAATCAATGAGCAGTTCTTC.

V gene TRBV10-3 combines with J gene TRBJ2-1; 8 bases align to TRBD1. The CDR3 covers 17 residues. Germline CDR1 reads ENHRY; CDR2 reads SYGVKD. Trimming removed 10 bases from V and 1 base from J; junction bases left unmatched: 15. CDR3 nucleotides: TGTGCCACCGCTACGGGACAGGCCTTTCAGTCCTACAATGAGCAGTTCTTC. Residues: CATATGQAFQSYNEQFF.

The chain recombines TRBV9 with TRBJ1-4; D may be TRBD1 (6 bases). The germline V gene encodes CDR1 SGDLS and CDR2 YYNGEE. The CDR3 has 16 residues. The V and J ends lost 4 bases and 7 bases respectively, with 20 bases between them. The CDR3 sequence: CASSTTGRGSGEKLFF. The CDR3 bases are TGTGCCAGCAGCACGACGGGTAGGGGGTCTGGTGAAAAACTGTTTTTT. The full variable domain, rest sourced from reference TRBV9 and TRBJ1-4, is DSGVTQTPKHLITATGQRVTLRCSPRSGDLSVYWYQQSLDQGLQFLIQYYNGEERAKGNILERFSAQQFPDLHSELNLSSLELGDSALYFCASSTTGRGSGEKLFFGSGTQLSVL.

The rearrangement links TRBV5-1 to TRBJ2-3; TRBD2 agrees at 14 bases. The CDR3 spans 20 residues. Germline lookup yields CDR1 SGHRS and CDR2 YFSETQ. Germline trimming cut 2 bases from V and 0 bases from J; bases unmatched to any gene: 11. CDR3 amino acids: CASSFYLTSGGGGSTDTQYF. DNA for the CDR3: TGCGCCAGCAGCTTCTACCTGACTAGCGGGGGGGGCGGGAGCACAGATACGCAGTATTTT. The full variable domain, with the rest looked up from reference TRBV5-1 and TRBJ2-3, is KAGVTQTPRYLIKTRGQQVTLSCSPISGHRSVSWYQQTPGQGLQFLFEYFSETQRNKGNFPGRFSGRQFSNSRSEMNVSTLELGDSALYLCASSFYLTSGGGGSTDTQYFGPGTRLTVL.

The V and J genes are TRBV28 and TRBJ2-7, with TRBD1 matching over 8 bases. The CDR3 contains 15 residues. The V gene end was trimmed by 6 bases and the J gene end by 7 bases; junction bases not matched to a gene: 14. Germline V gene data show CDR1 as MDHEN and CDR2 as SYDVKM. The CDR3 DNA sequence: TGTGCCAGCAGCCGGTCGGACAGGGATGTCGGTGAGCAGTACTTC. Protein: CASSRSDRDVGEQYF.

V and J are TRBV5-4 and TRBJ1-3, with 9 bases matching TRBD1. CDR3 length: 18 amino acids. The junction had 15 bases not matched to a gene; V was cut back by 4 bases and J by 4 bases. Germline V gives CDR1 SGHNT, CDR2 YYREEE (reference sequence). The CDR3 region has the DNA TGTGCCAGCAGCCGCGGATCACAGGGGGCTCGGGCCGGAAACACCATATATTTT. Amino acids: CASSRGSQGARAGNTIYF.

This clone has just one count. The rearrangement links TRBV27 to TRBJ1-5, with no clear D. The V and J ends lost 5 bases and 9 bases respectively, with 5 bases between them. There are 10 residues in the CDR3. Germline CDR1 and CDR2: MNHEY and SMNVEV (reference sequence). CDR3 protein: CASSGGPQHF. DNA for the CDR3: TGTGCCAGCAGTGGAGGGCCCCAGCATTTT.

This clone was observed a single time. The V and J genes are TRBV5-1 and TRBJ2-1; 14 positions agree with TRBD2. The CDR3 sequence is 15 residues long. J was trimmed by 8 bases and V by 4 bases; bases with no gene match: 5. CDR1 and CDR2 (germline): SGHRS, YFSETQ. The CDR3 DNA follows: TGCGCCAGCAGCGAGGGACTAGCGGGGGTCTATGAGCAGTTCTTC. It encodes CASSEGLAGVYEQFF.

The rearrangement uses TRBV21-1 and TRBJ2-3; the D call of TRBD2 is as the table states it, not checked on the DNA. TRBV21-1 is deemed a pseudogene. The CDR3 length is 15 residues. The CDR3 sequence: CASSVWRARTDTQYF. DNA of the CDR3: TGTGCCAGCAGCGTATGGAGGGCCCGGACAGATACGCAGTATTTT.

V usage is TRBV29-1 and J usage is TRBJ1-1; D unresolved. Looked up from germline, CDR1 is SQVTM and CDR2 is ANQGSEA. Trimming pared 7 bases from V and 0 bases from J, leaving 9 bases between. This CDR3 has 12 amino acids. CDR3 region: CSASTLNTEAFF. DNA of the CDR3: TGCAGCGCTTCGACACTGAACACTGAAGCTTTCTTT.

The chain carries TRBV6-5 and TRBJ2-1; possible D gene TRBD2, 6 bases. The CDR3 contains 13 residues. The V gene lost 8 bases and the J gene lost 7 bases, with 15 bases spanning the gap. Germline V gives CDR1 MNHEY, CDR2 SVGAGI. CDR3 DNA: TGTGCCAGCGGGGCAGGGAGGATTAATGAGCAGTTCTTC. Amino acid sequence: CASGAGRINEQFF.

J is TRBJ1-5 and V is TRBV6-5, with D uncertain. The CDR3 extends over 15 amino acids. Trimming pared 7 bases from V and 9 bases from J, leaving 22 bases between. Germline V gene lookup returns CDR1 MNHEY and CDR2 SVGAGI. CDR3 residues: CASTQGGWRSPPQHF. The CDR3 nucleotides read TGTGCCAGCACTCAAGGTGGGTGGCGGTCTCCGCCCCAGCATTTT.

The chain employs TRBV5-8 and TRBJ2-1, with D tentatively TRBD1 (7 bases). CDR3 length: 15 amino acids. Deletions cut 4 bases from V and 4 bases from J, with 15 bases between. Germline V gives CDR1 SGHTS, CDR2 YDEGEE. CDR3 nucleotide sequence: TGTGCCAGCAGCCAACAGGGGACTCAGTACAATGAGCAGTTCTTC. This encodes CASSQQGTQYNEQFF.

This clone was seen once. The genes are TRBV3-1 (or the pseudogene TRBV3-2) and TRBJ2-7; D call uncertain. Trimming cost V 4 bases and J 5 bases, with 18 bases left between them. This CDR3 has 15 amino acids. In germline, CDR1 is LGHDT, CDR2 YNNKEL (reference sequence). CDR3 sequence (DNA): TGTGCCAGCAGCCGCCCGGGTGTTTTTGCAGACGAGCAGTACTTC. Residues: CASSRPGVFADEQYF.